The clone carrying this T cell receptor (beta chain) was counted only a few times. The antigen remains undetermined. This entry is derived from a study of CD8 T cells in ankylosing spondylitis. Overall study findings and caveats: A number of the motif variants had already been described in reactive arthritis synovial fluid and blood. A TCR beta motif made of 7 to 9 highly homologous variants seemed typical of ankylosing spondylitis blood. Disease-linked clones were reportedly significantly enriched in matched ankylosing spondylitis synovial fluid.

Quantitative 5'-RACE was performed with molecular barcodes, and it yielded the TCR beta libraries. TCRdb used MiXCR to reprocess the 5' RACE reads, holding one entry per CDR3 protein. The sample consists of hundreds of thousands of distinct CDR3 sequences, approximately 12% of them appearing once. There are 14 residues in the CDR3. Trimming cost V 5 bases and J 7 bases; bases outside gene matches: 7. Germline lookup yields CDR1 SEHNR and CDR2 FQNEAQ (reference sequence). The specimen was blood, either unsorted or a sorted T cell fraction (not recorded which). This TCR derives from a male donor with ankylosing spondylitis. The gene calls are TRBV7-9 and TRBJ2-1; 8 bases are a match to TRBD2. The CDR3 is CASSERAGVNEQFF. The CDR3 DNA is TGTGCCAGCAGCGAGAGAGCGGGAGTGAATGAGCAGTTCTTC.